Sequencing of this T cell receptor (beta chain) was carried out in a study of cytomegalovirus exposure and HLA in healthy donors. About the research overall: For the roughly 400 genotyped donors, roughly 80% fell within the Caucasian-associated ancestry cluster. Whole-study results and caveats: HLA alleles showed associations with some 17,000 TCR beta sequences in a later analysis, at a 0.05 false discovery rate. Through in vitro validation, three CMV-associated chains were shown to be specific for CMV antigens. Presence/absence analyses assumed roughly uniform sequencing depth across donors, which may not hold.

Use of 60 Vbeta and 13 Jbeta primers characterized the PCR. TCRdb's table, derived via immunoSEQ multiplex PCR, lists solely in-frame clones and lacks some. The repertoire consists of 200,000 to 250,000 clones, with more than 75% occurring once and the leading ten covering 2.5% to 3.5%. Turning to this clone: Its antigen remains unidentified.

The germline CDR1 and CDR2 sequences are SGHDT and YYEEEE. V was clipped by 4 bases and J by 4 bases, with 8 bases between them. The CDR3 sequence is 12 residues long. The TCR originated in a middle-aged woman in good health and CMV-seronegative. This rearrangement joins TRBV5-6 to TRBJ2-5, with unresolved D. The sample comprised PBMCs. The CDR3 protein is CASSPSGETQYF. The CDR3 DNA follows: TGTGCCAGCAGCCCGTCGGGAGAGACCCAGTACTTC.